This TCR beta chain was observed in a study of blood T cell repertoires in COVID-19. Study information: Whether acute or convalescent, the COVID-19 samples came from the United States, Italy and Spain. T cells, B-cell-depleted T cells, or PBMCs supplied cDNA or gDNA.

This CDR3 spans 14 amino acids. Germline V gene sequence: CDR1 LGHNA, CDR2 YSLEER. Trimming removed 0 bases from V and 6 bases from J; junction bases left unmatched: 5. In the study's own analysis: Amplification from reference gene primers served as the basis for estimated nucleated cell counts. The repertoire was sequenced with immunoSEQ multiplex PCR; TCRdb's copy has only in-frame clones and lacks some. The V and J calls and clone size are taken from that table; D and trimming were inferred from the DNA. The sample holds about 310,000 clones, roughly 86% seen once. The origin of this receptor is a woman aged 45-65 years who had recovered from COVID-19. Sample: peripheral blood. The gene calls are TRBV4-3 and TRBJ2-7; 7 nucleotides agree with TRBD1. CDR3 residues: CASSQEQGRSEQYF. CDR3 bases: TGCGCCAGCAGCCAAGAACAGGGGCGGAGCGAGCAGTACTTC.